Listed below are T cell receptor beta chains from one sample, sequenced in a study of blood T cell repertoires in COVID-19. TCRdb keeps only in-frame clones here, not all; method: immunoSEQ multiplex PCR. The sample consists of about 62,000 clones, around 89% of them appearing once. Source material: peripheral blood. Source of these receptors: an older woman with acute or convalescent COVID-19. CDR3s include the opening cysteine and the closing phenylalanine or tryptophan. Each record gives: J gene, V gene, D gene, clone size, CDR3 DNA, CDR3 protein. The D gene is left open where the match is weak. The size entry is marked missing in some rows and otherwise reads once, few, many or a size class.

J gene: TRBJ1-2
V gene: TRBV4-2
D gene: TRBD1
clone size: once
CDR3 DNA: TGTGCCAGCAGCCTAAATCCGGACAGGGGAGAAGGCTACACCTTC
CDR3 protein: CASSLNPDRGEGYTF

J gene: TRBJ1-1
V gene: TRBV5-8
D gene: TRBD1
clone size: NA
CDR3 DNA: TGTGCCAGCAGCTTTTTTTACGGGACAGTGAACACTGAAGCTTTCTTT
CDR3 protein: CASSFFYGTVNTEAFF

J gene: TRBJ2-5
V gene: TRBV10-3
D gene: TRBD1
clone size: once
CDR3 DNA: TGTGCCATCAGTCTCGGGACAGGTCAAAAAGAGACCCAGTACTTC
CDR3 protein: CAISLGTGQKETQYF

J gene: TRBJ2-1
V gene: TRBV7-9
D gene: TRBD2
clone size: NA
CDR3 DNA: TGTGCCAGCAGCTTAATGGGGGTAGCGGGAGTCAATGAGCAGTTCTTC
CDR3 protein: CASSLMGVAGVNEQFF

J gene: TRBJ1-2
V gene: TRBV6-5
D gene: NA
clone size: NA
CDR3 DNA: TGTGCCAGCAGACTTAGCAGGGGAAACTATGGCTACACCTTC
CDR3 protein: CASRLSRGNYGYTF

J gene: TRBJ1-1
V gene: TRBV6-4
D gene: NA
clone size: NA
CDR3 DNA: TGTGCCAGCAGTGAAGCAGGAGGGGCTAAGACTGAAGCTTTCTTT
CDR3 protein: CASSEAGGAKTEAFF

J gene: TRBJ1-5
V gene: TRBV6-1
D gene: TRBD1
clone size: NA
CDR3 DNA: TGTGCCAGCAGTGAGTCACCCGCGACAGGGAATCAGCCCCAGCATTTT
CDR3 protein: CASSESPATGNQPQHF

J gene: TRBJ2-5
V gene: TRBV18
D gene: NA
clone size: NA
CDR3 DNA: TGTGCCAGCTCACCACTGCAGGACCGAGGGCAAGAGACCCAGTACTTC
CDR3 protein: CASSPLQDRGQETQYF

J gene: TRBJ2-2
V gene: TRBV11-2
D gene: TRBD1
clone size: NA
CDR3 DNA: TGTGCCAGCAGGGGACAGGGGACTAACACCGGGGAGCTGTTTTTT
CDR3 protein: CASRGQGTNTGELFF

J gene: TRBJ2-2
V gene: TRBV18
D gene: TRBD1
clone size: NA
CDR3 DNA: TGTGCCAGCTCACGGGGACAGGCCGCGAACACCGGGGAGCTGTTTTTT
CDR3 protein: CASSRGQAANTGELFF

J gene: TRBJ1-4
V gene: TRBV7-9
D gene: TRBD1
clone size: once
CDR3 DNA: TGTGCCATCGACTCCGGGACAGGGAATGAAAAACTGTTTTTT
CDR3 protein: CAIDSGTGNEKLFF

J gene: TRBJ1-6
V gene: TRBV19
D gene: TRBD1
clone size: NA
CDR3 DNA: TGTGCCAGTAGAGAAGGGCCAGGGGGCGACTCACCCCTCCACTTT
CDR3 protein: CASREGPGGDSPLHF

J gene: TRBJ1-2
V gene: TRBV28
D gene: TRBD1
clone size: NA
CDR3 DNA: TGTGCCAGCAGCCCCGGGACAGCTAACTATGGCTACACCTTC
CDR3 protein: CASSPGTANYGYTF

J gene: TRBJ1-1
V gene: TRBV7-9
D gene: NA
clone size: few
CDR3 DNA: TGTGCCAGCAGCTTAGAGGGGCAGACTGAAGCTTTCTTT
CDR3 protein: CASSLEGQTEAFF

J gene: TRBJ2-3
V gene: TRBV7-9
D gene: TRBD2
clone size: NA
CDR3 DNA: TGTGCCAGCAGTTCATCTACGGGGGGGGGCACAGATACGCAGTATTTT
CDR3 protein: CASSSSTGGGTDTQYF